This T cell receptor beta chain comes out of a study of OX40 agonist ivuxolimab in advanced cancers. The wider study: Every 2 weeks, patients got intravenous ivuxolimab at one of six dose levels (0.01-10 mg/kg). The study's findings and limits: Expanded clones tended on average to be more numerous among CD8+ T cells than CD4+.

CDR1 and CDR2 (germline): SQVTM, ANQGSEA. V was pared by 3 bases and J by 1 base, with 4 bases of the junction left unmatched. This CDR3 spans 14 amino acids. With regard to this clone: Its antigen is as yet unknown.

Sequenced by immunoSEQ multiplex PCR; TCRdb stores in-frame clones only, minus some. The table records 14,000 to 15,000 clones, less than 85% of them present only once. The sample was CD4+ or CD8+ T cells sorted from blood, taken in a trial of the OX40 agonist ivuxolimab. This TCR was recovered from an adult with an advanced solid tumor such as melanoma, head and neck, liver or kidney cancer. The chain carries TRBV29-1 and TRBJ2-7, with 9 nucleotides matching TRBD1. The CDR3 protein is CSVEGTGLSYEQYF. As DNA, the CDR3 is TGCAGCGTTGAGGGGACAGGGTTATCCTACGAGCAGTACTTC.